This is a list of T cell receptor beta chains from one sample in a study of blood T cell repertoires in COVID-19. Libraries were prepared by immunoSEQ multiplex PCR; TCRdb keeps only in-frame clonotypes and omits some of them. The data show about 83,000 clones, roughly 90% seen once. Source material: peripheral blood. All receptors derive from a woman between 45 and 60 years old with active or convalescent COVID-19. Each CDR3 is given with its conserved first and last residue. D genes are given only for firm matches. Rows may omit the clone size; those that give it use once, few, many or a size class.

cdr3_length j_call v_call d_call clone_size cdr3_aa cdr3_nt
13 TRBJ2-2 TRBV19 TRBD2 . CASRLAGAGRVFF TGTGCAAGTAGACTAGCGGGGGCCGGGAGGGTGTTTTTT
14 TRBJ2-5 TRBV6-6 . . CASRPNAGLETQYF TGTGCCAGCAGACCCAACGCGGGATTGGAGACCCAGTACTTC
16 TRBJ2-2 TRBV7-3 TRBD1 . CASSITGTANTGELFF TGTGCCAGCAGCATCACCGGGACAGCGAACACCGGGGAGCTGTTTTTT
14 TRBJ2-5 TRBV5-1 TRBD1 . CASSSRGGRGTQYF TGCGCCAGCAGCTCGAGAGGGGGCCGCGGGACCCAGTACTTC
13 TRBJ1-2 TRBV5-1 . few CASSYTESYGYTF TGCGCCAGCAGCTACACGGAGTCGTATGGCTACACCTTC
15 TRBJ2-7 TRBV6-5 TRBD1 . CASSTTGTVPYEQYF TGTGCCAGCAGTACGACCGGGACAGTCCCCTACGAGCAGTACTTC
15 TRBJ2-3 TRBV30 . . CAWSVRTARGDTQYF TGTGCCTGGAGTGTTCGGACAGCCCGAGGGGATACGCAGTATTTT
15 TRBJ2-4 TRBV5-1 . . CASSLGGSAKNIQYF TGCGCCAGCAGCTTAGGGGGTTCAGCCAAAAACATTCAGTACTTC
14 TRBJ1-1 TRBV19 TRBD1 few CASSIATGGSEAFF TGTGCCAGTAGTATAGCGACAGGGGGGTCTGAAGCTTTCTTT
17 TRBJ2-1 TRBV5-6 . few CASSLALRGTDDNEQFF TGTGCCAGCAGCTTGGCCCTCCGGGGGACAGACGACAATGAGCAGTTCTTC
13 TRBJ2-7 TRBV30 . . CAWSRALGHEQYF TGTGCCTGGTCACGGGCTCTGGGGCACGAGCAGTACTTC
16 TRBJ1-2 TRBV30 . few CAWSVTQWKRRYGYTF TGTGCCTGGAGTGTCACCCAGTGGAAGCGCCGCTATGGCTACACCTTC
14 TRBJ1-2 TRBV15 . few CATADPQGPLGYTF TGTGCCACCGCCGATCCGCAGGGTCCCTTAGGCTACACCTTC
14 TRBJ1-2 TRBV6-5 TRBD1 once CASKQVDRPRGYTF TGTGCCAGCAAACAGGTGGACAGGCCCAGGGGCTACACCTTC
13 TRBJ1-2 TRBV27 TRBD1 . CASRDGTDYGYTF TGTGCCAGCAGGGACGGGACAGACTATGGCTACACCTTC
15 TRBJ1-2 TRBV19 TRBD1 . CASSPSGPGGYGYTF TGTGCCAGTAGTCCCAGTGGTCCAGGGGGCTATGGCTACACCTTC
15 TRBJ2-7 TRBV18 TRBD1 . CASSPYTQGAGEQYF TGTGCCAGCTCACCATATACACAGGGGGCGGGCGAGCAGTACTTC
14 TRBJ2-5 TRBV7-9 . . CASSFRGLQETQYF TGTGCCAGCAGCTTCCGCGGGTTACAAGAGACCCAGTACTTC
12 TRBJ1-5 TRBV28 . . CASSSVRQPQHF TGTGCCAGCAGTTCCGTCCGTCAGCCCCAGCATTTT
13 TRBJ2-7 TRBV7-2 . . CASSLSIGGGVTF TGTGCCAGCAGCTTAAGTATAGGGGGGGGCGTTACCTTC